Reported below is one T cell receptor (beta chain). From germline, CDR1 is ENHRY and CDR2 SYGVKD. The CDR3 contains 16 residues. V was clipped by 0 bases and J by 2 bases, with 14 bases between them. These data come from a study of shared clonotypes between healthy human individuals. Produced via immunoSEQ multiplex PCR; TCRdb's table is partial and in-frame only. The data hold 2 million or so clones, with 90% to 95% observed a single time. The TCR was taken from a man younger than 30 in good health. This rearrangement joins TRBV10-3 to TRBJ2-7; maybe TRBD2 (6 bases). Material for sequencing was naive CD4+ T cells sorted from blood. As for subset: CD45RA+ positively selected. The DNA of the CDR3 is TGTGCCATCAGTGAGTCGGGGGGAGGCCTTCCCTACGAGCAGTACTTC. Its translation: CAISESGGGLPYEQYF.